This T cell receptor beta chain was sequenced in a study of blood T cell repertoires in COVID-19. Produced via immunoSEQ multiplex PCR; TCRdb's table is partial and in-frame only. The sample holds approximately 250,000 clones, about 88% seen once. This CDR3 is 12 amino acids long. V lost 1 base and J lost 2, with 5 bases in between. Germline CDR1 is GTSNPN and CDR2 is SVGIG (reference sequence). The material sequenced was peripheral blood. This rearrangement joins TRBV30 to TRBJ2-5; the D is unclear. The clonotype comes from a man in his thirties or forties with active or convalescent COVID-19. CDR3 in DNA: TGTGCCTGGAGTGCCCAACAAGAGACCCAGTACTTC. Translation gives CAWSAQQETQYF.